A selection of T cell receptor beta chains follows, all from one sample in a study of regulatory T cells in long-lasting Graves disease. TCRdb analysed the multiplex PCR reads with MiXCR anew, one entry per CDR3 protein. This table has about 540,000 distinct CDR3 sequences, approximately 13% appearing once. This sample also appeared in a second study, on T cells in Graves' hyperthyroidism and ophthalmopathy.

The sample here was peripheral blood mononuclear cells (PBMCs), taken at new diagnosis, from a patient treated with antithyroid drugs. These receptor sequences come from a man younger than 40 with Graves disease. Each CDR3 is given with its conserved first and last residue. The order of the fields is V gene, CDR3 length, clone size, J gene, D gene, CDR3 protein, CDR3 DNA. The D gene is left open where the match is weak. The listing skips clone size in some rows; elsewhere it reads once, few, many or a size class.

V: TRBV5-1; length: 17; size: many; J: TRBJ2-2; D: TRBD2; CDR3: CASRRSTLAAGAGELFF; DNA: TGCGCCAGCAGGCGAAGTACTCTAGCGGCGGGAGCCGGGGAGCTGTTTTTT
V: TRBV2; length: 14; size: many; J: TRBJ2-1; D: TRBD1; CDR3: CASSEQGVLGEQFF; DNA: TGTGCCAGCAGTGAACAGGGGGTTTTGGGTGAGCAGTTCTTC
V: TRBV6-2/TRBV6-3; length: 13; size: few; J: TRBJ1-6; D: .; CDR3: CAGPIGDNSPLHF; DNA: TGTGCCGGGCCTATCGGGGATAATTCACCCCTCCACTTT
V: TRBV30; length: 14; size: few; J: TRBJ2-7; D: .; CDR3: CAWIPTGDYYEQYF; DNA: TGTGCCTGGATACCGACAGGGGACTACTACGAGCAGTACTTC
V: TRBV6-2/TRBV6-3; length: 14; size: many; J: TRBJ2-5; D: .; CDR3: CASSYSSAQETQYF; DNA: TGTGCCAGCAGTTACTCGTCAGCACAAGAGACCCAGTACTTC
V: TRBV24-1; length: 18; size: many; J: TRBJ2-3; D: TRBD1; CDR3: CATSDLGQGTASTDTQYF; DNA: TGTGCCACCAGTGATTTGGGACAGGGGACCGCTAGCACAGATACGCAGTATTTT
V: TRBV27; length: 15; size: .; J: TRBJ2-7; D: TRBD1; CDR3: CASSLNPGQPYEQYF; DNA: TGTGCCAGCAGCCTAAACCCGGGACAGCCCTACGAGCAGTACTTC
V: TRBV10-3; length: 12; size: many; J: TRBJ2-5; D: .; CDR3: CAISVSGETQYF; DNA: TGTGCCATCAGTGTTTCGGGTGAGACCCAGTACTTC
V: TRBV27; length: 12; size: many; J: TRBJ2-7; D: .; CDR3: CASSSTAYEQYF; DNA: TGTGCCAGCAGTTCGACAGCTTACGAGCAGTACTTC
V: TRBV9; length: 15; size: .; J: TRBJ2-1; D: .; CDR3: CASSVDGFSYNEQFF; DNA: TGTGCCAGCAGCGTAGATGGCTTCTCCTACAATGAGCAGTTCTTC
V: TRBV28; length: 13; size: many; J: TRBJ1-2; D: TRBD1; CDR3: CASSSETGLGYTF; DNA: TGTGCCAGCAGCTCGGAGACAGGGCTTGGCTACACCTTC
V: TRBV7-9; length: 12; size: many; J: TRBJ2-1; D: TRBD1; CDR3: CASSSGGFEQFF; DNA: TGTGCCAGCAGCTCAGGGGGTTTTGAGCAGTTCTTC
V: TRBV12-3/TRBV12-4; length: 13; size: few; J: TRBJ1-2; D: TRBD1; CDR3: CASRSTGYHGYTF; DNA: TGTGCCAGCAGGTCGACAGGGTACCATGGCTACACCTTC
V: TRBV3-1; length: 16; size: many; J: TRBJ2-2; D: .; CDR3: CASSRYGSGNTGELFF; DNA: TGTGCCAGCAGCCGCTACGGGAGCGGTAACACCGGGGAGCTGTTTTTT
V: TRBV5-1; length: 17; size: .; J: TRBJ2-5; D: TRBD2; CDR3: CASSLGTSGRSGETQYF; DNA: TGCGCCAGCAGCTTGGGGACTAGCGGGAGGTCGGGAGAGACCCAGTACTTC
V: TRBV2; length: 13; size: many; J: TRBJ1-2; D: .; CDR3: CASSETEKGSYTF; DNA: TGTGCCAGCAGTGAAACCGAAAAGGGGAGCTACACCTTC
V: TRBV7-2; length: 15; size: many; J: TRBJ2-1; D: .; CDR3: CASSLGANPYNEQFF; DNA: TGTGCCAGCAGCTTAGGGGCTAATCCCTACAATGAGCAGTTCTTC
V: TRBV5-1; length: 14; size: .; J: TRBJ1-2; D: .; CDR3: CASSFKGTGYGYTF; DNA: TGCGCCAGCAGCTTTAAGGGGACGGGCTATGGCTACACCTTC
V: TRBV27; length: 16; size: few; J: TRBJ2-7; D: TRBD2; CDR3: CASTGTSGSIPYEQYF; DNA: TGTGCCAGCACCGGGACTAGCGGGAGTATACCCTACGAGCAGTACTTC
V: TRBV5-1; length: 14; size: many; J: TRBJ1-2; D: TRBD1; CDR3: CASSFGQGIYGYTF; DNA: TGCGCCAGCAGCTTCGGACAGGGTATCTATGGCTACACCTTC
V: TRBV4-1; length: 15; size: .; J: TRBJ2-3; D: .; CDR3: CASSQRLVGTDTQYF; DNA: TGCGCCAGCAGCCAACGACTAGTTGGCACAGATACGCAGTATTTT
V: TRBV6-9; length: 16; size: many; J: TRBJ2-1; D: TRBD2; CDR3: CASSYGLARPYNEQFF; DNA: TGTGCCAGCAGTTATGGACTAGCGAGACCCTACAATGAGCAGTTCTTC
V: TRBV3-1; length: 18; size: few; J: TRBJ1-2; D: .; CDR3: CASSQDKEARHLNYGYTF; DNA: TGTGCCAGCAGCCAAGATAAAGAGGCTCGGCACCTCAACTATGGCTACACCTTC
V: TRBV14; length: 17; size: few; J: TRBJ2-1; D: TRBD2; CDR3: CASSQDSGLADYNEQFF; DNA: TGTGCCAGCAGCCAAGATAGTGGACTAGCGGATTACAATGAGCAGTTCTTC
V: TRBV4-1; length: 15; size: few; J: TRBJ2-3; D: .; CDR3: CASSQDKATTDTQYF; DNA: TGCGCCAGCAGCCAAGATAAGGCTACGACAGATACGCAGTATTTT
V: TRBV5-1; length: 14; size: .; J: TRBJ2-1; D: TRBD2; CDR3: CASSFGLGDNEQFF; DNA: TGCGCCAGCAGCTTCGGACTAGGGGACAATGAGCAGTTCTTC
V: TRBV19; length: 12; size: many; J: TRBJ2-1; D: .; CDR3: CASSITRQEQFF; DNA: TGTGCCAGTAGTATAACACGTCAGGAGCAGTTCTTC
V: TRBV29-1; length: 15; size: many; J: TRBJ2-5; D: TRBD2; CDR3: CSVEGAGGIQETQYF; DNA: TGCAGCGTTGAAGGGGCGGGAGGGATACAAGAGACCCAGTACTTC
V: TRBV12-3/TRBV12-4; length: 15; size: many; J: TRBJ1-1; D: .; CDR3: CASSRERGGPRGAFF; DNA: TGTGCCAGCAGTCGGGAACGGGGGGGACCCAGGGGAGCTTTCTTT
V: TRBV12-5; length: 13; size: many; J: TRBJ1-2; D: .; CDR3: CASGLGLNYGYTF; DNA: TGTGCTAGTGGTCTGGGACTTAACTATGGCTACACCTTC
V: TRBV29-1; length: 13; size: .; J: TRBJ2-5; D: TRBD1; CDR3: CSVVEQGEETQYF; DNA: TGCAGCGTTGTTGAGCAGGGGGAAGAGACCCAGTACTTC
V: TRBV6-1; length: 16; size: many; J: TRBJ1-5; D: .; CDR3: CASRPGQSNSNQPQHF; DNA: TGTGCCAGCAGACCCGGACAGTCTAATAGCAATCAGCCCCAGCATTTT
V: TRBV7-3; length: 15; size: few; J: TRBJ2-3; D: TRBD2; CDR3: CASSSEAGASDTQYF; DNA: TGTGCCAGCAGCTCGGAGGCGGGAGCATCGGATACGCAGTATTTT
V: TRBV6-1; length: 14; size: many; J: TRBJ2-3; D: TRBD2; CDR3: CASSTSGRGDTQYF; DNA: TGTGCCAGCAGTACTAGCGGGAGGGGGGATACGCAGTATTTT
V: TRBV7-9; length: 15; size: .; J: TRBJ1-2; D: .; CDR3: CASSLGGGGNYCYTF; DNA: TGTGCCAGCAGCTTAGGGGGCGGAGGTAACTATTGCTACACCTTC
V: TRBV2; length: 13; size: many; J: TRBJ2-3; D: .; CDR3: CASRLGATDTQYF; DNA: TGTGCCAGCAGGCTGGGGGCCACAGATACGCAGTATTTT
V: TRBV6-1; length: 15; size: few; J: TRBJ2-7; D: TRBD1; CDR3: CASSGPLGTGNEQYF; DNA: TGTGCCAGCAGTGGGCCTCTCGGGACAGGGAACGAGCAGTACTTC
V: TRBV12-3/TRBV12-4; length: 17; size: few; J: TRBJ1-6; D: TRBD1; CDR3: CASSRPRGTGVRSPLHF; DNA: TGTGCCAGCAGCCGACCCCGTGGGACAGGGGTTCGCTCACCCCTCCACTTT
V: TRBV18; length: 14; size: many; J: TRBJ1-1; D: .; CDR3: CASSGVPGNTEAFF; DNA: TGTGCCAGTTCAGGGGTACCTGGGAACACTGAAGCTTTCTTT
V: TRBV6-5; length: 15; size: many; J: TRBJ2-7; D: TRBD2; CDR3: CASSYERGSSYEQYF; DNA: TGTGCCAGCAGTTACGAGCGCGGGAGCTCCTACGAGCAGTACTTC
V: TRBV7-9; length: 14; size: few; J: TRBJ2-5; D: TRBD1; CDR3: CASSLTDRGETQYF; DNA: TGTGCCAGCAGCCTAACCGACAGGGGAGAGACCCAGTACTTC
V: TRBV20-1; length: 13; size: many; J: TRBJ2-7; D: .; CDR3: CSARSPTWDEQYF; DNA: TGCAGTGCTAGGAGTCCTACTTGGGACGAGCAGTACTTC
V: TRBV5-8; length: 15; size: .; J: TRBJ2-3; D: .; CDR3: CASSLARGGTDTQYF; DNA: TGTGCCAGCAGCTTGGCCAGAGGCGGCACAGATACGCAGTATTTT
V: TRBV2; length: 13; size: many; J: TRBJ2-7; D: .; CDR3: CASSEGSNYEQYF; DNA: TGTGCCAGCAGTGAAGGGAGCAACTACGAGCAGTACTTC
V: TRBV6-1; length: 14; size: many; J: TRBJ2-7; D: .; CDR3: CASSRDPSSYEQYF; DNA: TGTGCCAGCAGCAGAGACCCCTCATCTTACGAGCAGTACTTC
V: TRBV19; length: 13; size: .; J: TRBJ2-7; D: TRBD1; CDR3: CASSDRDRGEQYF; DNA: TGTGCCAGTAGTGACCGGGACAGGGGCGAGCAGTACTTC
V: TRBV2; length: 14; size: many; J: TRBJ2-4; D: TRBD1; CDR3: CASSIQGDGNIQYF; DNA: TGTGCCAGCAGTATACAGGGGGACGGGAACATTCAGTACTTC
V: TRBV15; length: 16; size: many; J: TRBJ2-3; D: .; CDR3: CATSGSLGLESDTQYF; DNA: TGTGCCACCAGCGGTTCCCTGGGACTTGAATCAGATACGCAGTATTTT
V: TRBV7-6; length: 13; size: many; J: TRBJ1-1; D: .; CDR3: CASSPSTDTEAFF; DNA: TGTGCCAGCAGCCCGAGCACGGACACTGAAGCTTTCTTT
V: TRBV6-2/TRBV6-3; length: 15; size: many; J: TRBJ1-5; D: TRBD1; CDR3: CASNPGQGTNQPQHF; DNA: TGTGCCAGCAACCCTGGACAGGGGACCAATCAGCCCCAGCATTTT